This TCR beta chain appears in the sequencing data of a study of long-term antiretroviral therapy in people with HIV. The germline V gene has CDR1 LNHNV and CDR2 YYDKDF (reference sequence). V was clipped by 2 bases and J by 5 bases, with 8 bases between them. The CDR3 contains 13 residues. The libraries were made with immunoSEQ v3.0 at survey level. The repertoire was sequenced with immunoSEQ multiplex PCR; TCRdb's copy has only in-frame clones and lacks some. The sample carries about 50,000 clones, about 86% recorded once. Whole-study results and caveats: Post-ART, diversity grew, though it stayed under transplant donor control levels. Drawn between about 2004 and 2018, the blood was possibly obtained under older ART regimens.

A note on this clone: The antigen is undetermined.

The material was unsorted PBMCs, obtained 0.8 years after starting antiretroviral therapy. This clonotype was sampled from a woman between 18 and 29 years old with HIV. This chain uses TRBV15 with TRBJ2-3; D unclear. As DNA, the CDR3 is TGTGCCACCAGCAGACATCAGGTAGATACGCAGTATTTT. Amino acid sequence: CATSRHQVDTQYF.